These 19 T cell receptor beta chains were all obtained from the same sample, sequenced in a study of blood T cell repertoires in COVID-19. TCRdb's copy holds only in-frame clones and misses some; the assay was immunoSEQ multiplex PCR. The sample records around 120,000 clones, over 70% being singletons. Sequences were obtained from peripheral blood. The origin of the receptors is a man between 65 and 79 years old with acute or convalescent COVID-19.

The chain uses TRBV5-4 and TRBJ1-1; maybe TRBD1 (6 bases). CDR3 length: 14 amino acids. V was trimmed by 0 bases and J by 5 bases, leaving 11 bases between them. CDR1 is SGHNT and CDR2 is YYREEE in the germline V gene (reference sequence). CDR3 sequence reads: CASSLEQGGTEAFF. DNA for the CDR3: TGTGCCAGCAGCTTGGAACAGGGAGGGACTGAAGCTTTCTTT.

The J gene is TRBJ1-3, the V gene TRBV5-1, with D maybe TRBD1 (6 bases). CDR3 size: 16 residues. Germline V gene lookup returns CDR1 SGHRS and CDR2 YFSETQ. V was trimmed by 4 bases and J by 2 bases, leaving 16 bases between them. CDR3 amino acids: CASSLAGQQPGNTIYF. In DNA, the CDR3 is TGCGCCAGCAGCCTGGCGGGACAACAGCCTGGAAACACCATATATTTT.

This clone has more than one count but fewer than ten. This sequence joins TRBV7-2 and TRBJ1-2, with D tentatively TRBD1 (6 bases). The length of the CDR3 is 15 residues. With 5 bases removed from V and 4 bases from J, the gap between germline ends came to 17 bases. CDR1 is SGHTA and CDR2 is FQGNSA in the germline V gene. For the CDR3, the DNA is TGTGCCAGCAGCGTTAAACCAGGGGCTGGCTATGGCTACACCTTC. Amino acids: CASSVKPGAGYGYTF.

This rearrangement joins TRBV18 to TRBJ2-7; D not certain. Germline-derived CDR1 and CDR2 are KGHSH and LQKENI. CDR3 length equals 11 residues. The V end lost 3 bases, the J end lost 6 bases, and 6 bases lay between the germline ends. The CDR3: CASSPSSEQYF. The CDR3 nucleotides are TGTGCCAGCTCACCGTCCAGCGAGCAGTACTTC.

J is TRBJ1-2 and V is TRBV3-1 (or the pseudogene TRBV3-2), with 11 positions matching TRBD1. Trimming took 1 base from V and 7 from J; bases not matched to a gene: 5. Germline CDR1 is LGHDT and CDR2 is YNNKEL (reference sequence). This CDR3 is built from 15 residues. CDR3 DNA sequence: TGTGCCAGCAGCCAAGCTTGGACAGGGGGCGGTGGCTACACCTTC. Its protein is CASSQAWTGGGGYTF.

The chain couples TRBV3-1 (or the pseudogene TRBV3-2) to TRBJ1-5, with D perhaps matching TRBD1 (6 bases). Germline CDR1 LGHDT, CDR2 YNNKEL (reference sequence). The CDR3 is 15 residues long. The V end lost 1 base, the J end lost 6 bases, and 13 bases lay between the germline ends. In DNA form, the CDR3 reads TGTGCCAGCAGCCAAGGAACGGGGGGCAGTCAGCCCCAGCATTTT. Translated, it gives CASSQGTGGSQPQHF.

This clone showed up just a few times. The gene calls are TRBV4-1 and TRBJ1-2; D is uncertain. V was pared by 4 bases and J by 4 bases, with 16 bases between. The CDR3 spans 15 residues. Germline CDR1 MGHRA, CDR2 YSYEKL. The CDR3 region has the DNA TGCGCCAGCAGCCCCGCCCAGGCTGGTGCCTATGGCTACACCTTC. Encoded protein: CASSPAQAGAYGYTF.

The chain's CDR3 is CASRLAGGLGVSDEQFF. The CDR3 DNA sequence: TGTGCCAGCCGACTAGCGGGGGGGCTGGGTGTTTCGGATGAGCAGTTCTTC. This rearrangement joins TRBV28 to TRBJ2-1, with 14 bases aligning to TRBD2. V trimming: 8 bases; J trimming: 8 bases; junction bases outside the gene matches: 14. Germline V lookup: CDR1 MDHEN, CDR2 SYDVKM. The CDR3 spans 17 residues.

A remark on this clone: One end of the junction varies from germline; a read error may be responsible. This chain uses TRBV7-6 with TRBJ1-4, with D tentatively TRBD1 (5 bases). This CDR3 is 15 amino acids long. Germline V lookup: CDR1 SGHVS, CDR2 FNYEAQ. CDR3 amino acids: CASTLGGGLNEKLFF. The CDR3 DNA reads as TGTGCCAGCACCTTAGGTGGGGGGTTGAATGAAAAACTGTTTTTT.

The CDR3 spells CASSHRSRVCVCTDTQYF. CDR3 coding DNA: TGTGCCAGCAGCCACAGGTCCAGGGTCTGCGTCTGCACAGATACGCAGTATTTT. The chain carries TRBV3-1 (or the pseudogene TRBV3-2) and TRBJ2-3, with D maybe TRBD1 (5 bases). This CDR3 is 18 amino acids long. Germline assignment: CDR1 LGHDT and CDR2 YNNKEL (reference sequence). V dropped 3 bases and J dropped 1 base, with 20 bases sitting between them.

This clone came up a few times. The V call is TRBV5-8, the J call TRBJ1-2, with D possibly matching TRBD1 (5 bases). The CDR3 covers 15 residues. The V and J ends lost 0 bases and 4 bases respectively, with 13 bases between them. Germline V lookup: CDR1 SGHTS, CDR2 YDEGEE. CDR3 region: CASSLADSAIYGYTF. Written as DNA, the CDR3 is TGTGCCAGCAGCTTGGCCGACAGTGCCATCTATGGCTACACCTTC.

J is TRBJ1-1 and V is TRBV5-1, with a tentative D call TRBD1 (6 bases). The CDR3 loop spans 14 amino acids. Germline loops: CDR1 SGHRS, CDR2 YFSETQ. Trimming removed 7 bases at V and 3 bases at J, with 16 bases between. Written as DNA, the CDR3 is TGCGCCAGCCGCCGGGGGGGCCGGGACACTGAAGCTTTCTTT. This codes for CASRRGGRDTEAFF.

V gene TRBV10-3 combines with J gene TRBJ2-1; D is perhaps TRBD1 (5 bases). The CDR3 has 13 residues. Trimming took off 9 bases at V and 4 bases at J, with 13 bases between the two ends. In germline, CDR1 is ENHRY, CDR2 SYGVKD. The CDR3 nucleotides read TGTGCCATACAGGCCGCCGCATACAATGAGCAGTTCTTC. Amino acid sequence: CAIQAAAYNEQFF.

The V and J genes are TRBV5-1 and TRBJ2-7, with TRBD1 matching 11 bases. Germline loops: CDR1 SGHRS, CDR2 YFSETQ. The ends lost 2 bases at V and 6 bases at J; junction bases unmatched: 7. The CDR3 totals 15 residues. Written as DNA, the CDR3 is TGCGCCAGCAGCTTATTTTCGGGACAGGGGGGCGAGCAGTACTTC. Its protein product is CASSLFSGQGGEQYF.

The V and J genes are TRBV19 and TRBJ1-1; 9 nucleotides align to TRBD1. The CDR3 length is 14 residues. Trimming removed 4 bases from V and 4 bases from J; junction bases left unmatched: 4. Per the germline V gene, CDR1 is LNHDA and CDR2 is SQIVND (reference sequence). The CDR3 DNA sequence: TGTGCCAGTAGTACCCTGACAGGGGGCACTGAAGCTTTCTTT. Its translation is CASSTLTGGTEAFF.

The V gene is TRBV5-1, the J gene TRBJ2-7, with 11 bases matching TRBD1. The CDR3 has 15 amino acids. Germline loops: CDR1 SGHRS, CDR2 YFSETQ. V gave up 4 bases and J gave up 3 bases; unmatched junction bases: 6. The CDR3 spells CASSEIGTGGYEQYF. For the CDR3, the DNA is TGCGCCAGCAGCGAGATTGGGACAGGGGGCTACGAGCAGTACTTC.

This rearrangement joins TRBV18 to TRBJ1-4, with D unclear. Trimming cost V 0 bases and J 0 bases, with 5 bases left between them. Per germline, CDR1 KGHSH and CDR2 LQKENI. This CDR3 region has 15 residues. The CDR3 loop reads CASSPPPSTNEKLFF. CDR3 nucleotides: TGTGCCAGCTCACCACCTCCGTCAACTAATGAAAAACTGTTTTTT.

The chain uses TRBV6-5 and TRBJ2-3; a weak D match, TRBD2 (5 bases). In germline, CDR1 is MNHEY, CDR2 SVGAGI. V was pared by 6 bases and J by 1 base, with 14 bases between. This CDR3 comprises 15 residues. The CDR3 spells CASRSRGIGTDTQYF. The DNA of the CDR3 is TGTGCCAGCAGGTCCCGGGGTATCGGCACAGATACGCAGTATTTT.

This clone was counted only a few times. The chain couples TRBV11-3 to TRBJ1-5; D is perhaps TRBD1 (6 bases). This CDR3 has 15 amino acids. V shed 3 bases and J shed 5 bases, with 14 bases lying between them. From germline, CDR1 is SGHNT and CDR2 YENEEA. The CDR3 region has the DNA TGTGCCAGCAGCTTCCTCCCCGCAGGGGATCAGCCCCAGCATTTT. Translating it yields CASSFLPAGDQPQHF.